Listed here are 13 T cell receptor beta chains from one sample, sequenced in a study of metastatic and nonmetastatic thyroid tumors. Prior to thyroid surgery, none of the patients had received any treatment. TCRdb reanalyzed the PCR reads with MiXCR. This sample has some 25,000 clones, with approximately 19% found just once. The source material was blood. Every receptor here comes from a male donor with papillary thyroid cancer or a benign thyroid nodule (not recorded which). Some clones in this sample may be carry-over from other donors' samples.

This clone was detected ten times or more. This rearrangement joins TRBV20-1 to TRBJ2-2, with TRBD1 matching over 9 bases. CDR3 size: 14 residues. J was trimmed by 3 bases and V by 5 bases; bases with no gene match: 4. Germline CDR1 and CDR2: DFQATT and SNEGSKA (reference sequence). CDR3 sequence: CSARQGVYTGELFF. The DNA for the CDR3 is TGCAGTGCTCGACAGGGGGTGTACACCGGGGAGCTGTTTTTT.

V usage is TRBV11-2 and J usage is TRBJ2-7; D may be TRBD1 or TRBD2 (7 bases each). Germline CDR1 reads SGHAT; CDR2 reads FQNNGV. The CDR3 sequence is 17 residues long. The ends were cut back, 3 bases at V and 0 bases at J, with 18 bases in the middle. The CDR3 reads CASSFYSRGGSSYEQYF. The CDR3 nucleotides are TGTGCCAGCAGCTTCTATTCCAGGGGGGGAAGCTCCTACGAGCAGTACTTC.

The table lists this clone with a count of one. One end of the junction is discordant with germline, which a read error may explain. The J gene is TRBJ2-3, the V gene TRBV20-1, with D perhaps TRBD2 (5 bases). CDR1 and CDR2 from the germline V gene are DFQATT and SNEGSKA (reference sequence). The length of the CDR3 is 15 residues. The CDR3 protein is CSVRPREGFTDTQYF. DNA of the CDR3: TGCAGTGTTAGACCCCGGGAAGGATTCACAGATACGCAGTATTTT.

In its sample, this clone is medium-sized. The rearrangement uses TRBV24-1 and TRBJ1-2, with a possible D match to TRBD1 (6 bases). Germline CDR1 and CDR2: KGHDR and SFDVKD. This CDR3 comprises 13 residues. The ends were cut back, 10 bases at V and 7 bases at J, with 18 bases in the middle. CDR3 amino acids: CATATGFGSGYTF. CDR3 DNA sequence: TGTGCCACGGCAACAGGGTTCGGATCTGGCTACACCTTC.

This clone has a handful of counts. As DNA, the CDR3 is TGTGCCAGCAGTGCGGACAGTTCTGCTTTCGAGCAGTACTTC. It translates to CASSADSSAFEQYF. The J gene is TRBJ2-7, the V gene TRBV2, with a weak D call TRBD1 (6 bases). This CDR3 spans 14 amino acids. V lost 4 bases and J 6 bases, leaving 16 bases between the germline ends. The V gene's germline CDR1 is SNHLY and CDR2 FYNNEI.

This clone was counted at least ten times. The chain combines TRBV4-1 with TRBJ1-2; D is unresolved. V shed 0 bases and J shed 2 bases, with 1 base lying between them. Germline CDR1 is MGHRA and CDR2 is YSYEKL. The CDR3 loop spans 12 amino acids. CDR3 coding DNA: TGCGCCAGCAGCCAAGAAAACTATGGCTACACCTTC. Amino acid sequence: CASSQENYGYTF.

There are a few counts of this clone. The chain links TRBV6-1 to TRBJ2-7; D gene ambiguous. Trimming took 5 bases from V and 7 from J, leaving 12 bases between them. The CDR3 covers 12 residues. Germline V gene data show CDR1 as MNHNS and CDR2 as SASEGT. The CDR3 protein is CASSQLFFEQYF. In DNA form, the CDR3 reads TGTGCCAGCAGTCAACTCTTCTTTGAGCAGTACTTC.

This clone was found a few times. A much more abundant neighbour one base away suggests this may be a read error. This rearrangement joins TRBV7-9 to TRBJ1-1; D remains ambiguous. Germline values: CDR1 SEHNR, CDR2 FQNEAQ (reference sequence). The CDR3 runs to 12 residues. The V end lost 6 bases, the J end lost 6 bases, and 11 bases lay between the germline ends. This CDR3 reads CASRSEGAEAFF. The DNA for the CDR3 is TGTGCCAGCAGATCCGAGGGTGCTGAAGCTTTCTTT. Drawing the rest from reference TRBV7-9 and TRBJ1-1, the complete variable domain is DTGVSQNPRHKITKRGQNVTFRCDPISEHNRLYWYRQTLGQGPEFLTYFQNEAQLEKSRLLSDRFSAERPKGSFSTLEIQRTEQGDSAMYLCASRSEGAEAFFGQGTRLTVV.

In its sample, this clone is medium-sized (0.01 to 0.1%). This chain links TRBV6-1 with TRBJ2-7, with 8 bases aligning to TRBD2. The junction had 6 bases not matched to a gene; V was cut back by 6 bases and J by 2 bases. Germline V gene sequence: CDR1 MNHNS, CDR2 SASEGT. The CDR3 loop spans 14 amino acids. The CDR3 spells CASRVAGLTYEQYF. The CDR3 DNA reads TGTGCCAGCAGAGTAGCGGGACTGACCTACGAGCAGTACTTC.

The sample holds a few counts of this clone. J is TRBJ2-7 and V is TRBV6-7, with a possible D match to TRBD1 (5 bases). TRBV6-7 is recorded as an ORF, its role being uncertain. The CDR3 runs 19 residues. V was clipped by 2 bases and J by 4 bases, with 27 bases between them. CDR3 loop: CASSYGHGPNCSGSYEQYF. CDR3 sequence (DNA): TGTGCCAGCAGTTACGGACACGGCCCTAACTGTAGTGGATCATACGAGCAGTACTTC.

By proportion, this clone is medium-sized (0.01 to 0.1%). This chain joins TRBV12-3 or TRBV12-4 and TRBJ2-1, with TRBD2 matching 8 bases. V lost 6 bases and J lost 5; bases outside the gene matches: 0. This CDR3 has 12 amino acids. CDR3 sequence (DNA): TGTGCCAGCAGGGGACTAGACAATGAGCAGTTCTTC. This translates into CASRGLDNEQFF.

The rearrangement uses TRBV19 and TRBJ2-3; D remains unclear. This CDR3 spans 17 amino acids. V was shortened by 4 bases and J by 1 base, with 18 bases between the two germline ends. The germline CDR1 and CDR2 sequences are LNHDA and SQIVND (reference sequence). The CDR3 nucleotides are TGTGCCAGTAGTACCTTATTTCGTGGCGGAGGCACAGATACGCAGTATTTT. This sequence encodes CASSTLFRGGGTDTQYF.

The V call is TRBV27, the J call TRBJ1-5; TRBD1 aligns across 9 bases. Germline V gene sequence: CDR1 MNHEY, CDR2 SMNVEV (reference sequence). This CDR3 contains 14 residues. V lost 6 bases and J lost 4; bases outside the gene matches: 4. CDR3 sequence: CASSSGQGNQPQHF. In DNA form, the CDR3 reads TGTGCCAGCAGCTCAGGACAGGGGAATCAGCCCCAGCATTTT.